The text below deals with one T cell receptor beta chain. This specimen belongs to a study of blood T cell repertoires in COVID-19. Produced via immunoSEQ multiplex PCR; TCRdb's table is partial and in-frame only. This sample has about 75,000 clones; roughly 90% occur once, and the top ten carry over 2.5%. CDR1 and CDR2 (germline): SGHAT, FQNNGV. This CDR3 spans 16 amino acids. V shed 0 bases, J shed 6 bases, and the junction held 6 bases outside the gene matches. Sequencing was done on a sample of peripheral blood. The genes are TRBV11-2 and TRBJ2-1; TRBD2 matches 9 bases. This TCR was sampled from a human donor in a cohort sampled during active COVID-19. CDR3 nucleotides: TGTGCCAGCAGCTTAGAAGTTAGCGGGAGAGGCAATGAGCAGTTCTTC. It yields the protein CASSLEVSGRGNEQFF.